This record concerns one T cell receptor (beta chain) sequence. Its antigen remains unidentified. From the approximately 110-subject validation cohort, which was separate from the roughly 680-subject first cohort, the donors were drawn. This sample was included in a study of cytomegalovirus exposure and HLA in healthy donors. Study results and caveats: There were 150 to 200 TCR beta chains listed as cytomegalovirus-associated. Within the approximately 110 validation repertoires, first-cohort TCR clusters tended to co-occur, according to a later analysis. Reported results showed that the classifier diagnosed cytomegalovirus status with high specificity and sensitivity.

CDR1 and CDR2 from the germline V gene are SGHVS and FQNEAQ. The V gene end was trimmed by 5 bases and the J gene end by 5 bases; junction bases not matched to a gene: 5. This CDR3 is built from 13 residues. Data came from immunoSEQ multiplex PCR; TCRdb stores just in-frame clones and leaves some out. Here the sample spans about 64,000 clones, around 89% being singletons. This rearrangement joins TRBV7-8 to TRBJ2-5; TRBD2 agrees at 7 bases. The source of this sequence is a woman aged 18-29 years in good health and CMV-seronegative. What was sequenced was PBMCs. The CDR3 DNA reads as TGTGCCAGCAGCCTACTAGCGCTGGAGACCCAGTACTTC. This sequence encodes CASSLLALETQYF.